Listed below are T cell receptor beta chains from one sample, sequenced in a study of tumor and adjacent non-tumor tissue in lung cancer. TCRdb independently ran MiXCR on the multiplex PCR reads; one entry per CDR3 protein. The sample has tens of thousands of distinct CDR3 sequences; under 70% are singletons. The sequenced sample was distant non-tumor lung tissue. These receptors were taken from a woman aged 50 to 60 with non-small cell lung cancer. Both conserved end residues are part of each CDR3. A D gene is named only where the DNA matches it firmly. The size of a clone is reported for some rows only, either as once, few or many, or as a class for expanded clones.

clone_size	j_call	v_call	d_call	cdr3_aa	cdr3_nt
NA	TRBJ2-1	TRBV20-1	NA	CSAIGSSSYNDQFF	TGCAGTGCTATCGGCAGCAGCTCCTACAATGATCAGTTCTTC
NA	TRBJ2-3	TRBV11-1	NA	CASSIRVQSATDTHYF	TGTGCCAGCAGCATAAGGGTACAGTCTGCAACAGATACGCACTATTTT
NA	TRBJ2-1	TRBV6-1	NA	CANSLVGSVHEHFF	TGTGCCAACAGTTTAGTCGGGAGTGTTCATGAGCACTTCTTC
NA	TRBJ2-3	TRBV20-1	NA	CSVSREGSYQPQYF	TGCAGTGTCTCTCGTGAGGGGAGTTACCAGCCCCAGTATTTT
NA	TRBJ2-5	TRBV29-1	NA	CSVAANSERVVETLYF	TGCAGCGTTGCGGCCAATAGCGAGAGGGTTGTGGAGACCCTGTACTTC
NA	TRBJ2-7	TRBV12-3/TRBV12-4	NA	CVSSFLGYERYF	TGTGTCAGCAGTTTTTTGGGCTACGAGCGGTACTTC
NA	TRBJ2-6	TRBV4-3	NA	CASGQENDGNSGANVVTF	TGTGCCAGCGGCCAAGAAAATGATGGGAACTCTGGGGCCAACGTCGTGACTTTC
NA	TRBJ1-1	TRBV30	NA	CAWSVYGPNTEAFF	TGTGCCTGGAGTGTATACGGGCCGAACACTGAAGCTTTCTTT
NA	TRBJ1-4	TRBV18	NA	CASSPPLYGKLFF	TGTGCCAGCTCACCACCTTTATATGGAAAACTGTTTTTT
many	TRBJ2-1	TRBV4-1	NA	CASSQEGDGPYNEQFF	TGCGCCAGCAGCCAAGAAGGTGACGGGCCTTACAATGAGCAGTTCTTC
NA	TRBJ2-4	TRBV28	NA	CASSLNRNTKNIQYF	TGTGCTAGCAGTTTAAACAGGAATACCAAAAACATTCAGTACTTC
NA	TRBJ2-1	TRBV4-1	NA	CANSQSGTWETDEQFF	TGCGCCAATAGCCAGTCCGGGACATGGGAAACAGATGAGCAGTTCTTC
NA	TRBJ1-1	TRBV6-5	NA	CVSSRDRVNTEAFF	TGTGTCAGCAGCCGTGACAGAGTGAACACAGAAGCTTTCTTT